The 24 T cell receptor beta chains given below trace back to one sample, sequenced in a study of T cells after yellow fever vaccination. Via MiXCR, TCRdb re-called the 5' RACE reads, giving one row per CDR3 protein. The repertoire has hundreds of thousands of distinct CDR3 sequences, around a tenth of them found once; the top ten carry more than 15%. The sample here was PBMCs, taken on the day of the first yellow fever vaccination. The receptors were sampled from a young man who received the YFV17D yellow fever vaccine.

The J gene is TRBJ2-7, the V gene TRBV6-5; D may correspond to TRBD1 or TRBD2 (5 bases each). Germline values: CDR1 MNHEY, CDR2 SVGAGI. V was shortened by 7 bases and J by 2 bases, with 9 bases between the two germline ends. This CDR3 is built from 12 residues. The CDR3 region has the DNA TGTGCCAGCATGGGACCGACCTACGAGCAGTACGTC. This encodes CASMGPTYEQYV.

This clonotype occurred a few times. The chain is built from TRBV9 and TRBJ2-1; unclear D gene. Germline assignment: CDR1 SGDLS and CDR2 YYNGEE. This CDR3 spans 12 amino acids. Trimming left V 0 bases short and J 12 bases short, with 10 bases between. The CDR3 DNA sequence: TGTGCCAGCAGCGTAGTCGGACCCCCGCAGTTCTTC. It specifies CASSVVGPPQFF. The entire variable domain, with the rest obtained from reference TRBV9 and TRBJ2-1, is as follows: DSGVTQTPKHLITATGQRVTLRCSPRSGDLSVYWYQQSLDQGLQFLIQYYNGEERAKGNILERFSAQQFPDLHSELNLSSLELGDSALYFCASSVVGPPQFFGPGTRLTVL.

V usage is TRBV7-6 and J usage is TRBJ1-2; D is ambiguous. CDR1 SGHVS and CDR2 FNYEAQ come from the germline V gene. The CDR3 loop spans 11 amino acids. V dropped 5 bases and J dropped 7 bases, with 8 bases sitting between them. CDR3: CASSAGGGYTF. Here the CDR3 DNA reads TGTGCCAGCAGCGCAGGTGGTGGCTACACCTTC.

This clonotype was recorded a few times. J is TRBJ1-2 and V is TRBV29-1; 11 bases agree with TRBD1. V shed 6 bases and J 4 bases; nucleotides not matched to a gene: 10. The CDR3 sequence is 15 residues long. In germline, CDR1 is SQVTM, CDR2 ANQGSEA. The CDR3 is CSVWTGGAVTYGYTF. The CDR3 region has the DNA TGCAGCGTCTGGACAGGGGGCGCGGTCACCTATGGCTACACCTTC. The full variable domain, rest sourced from reference TRBV29-1 and TRBJ1-2, is SAVISQKPSRDICQRGTSLTIQCQVDSQVTMMFWYRQQPGQSLTLIATANQGSEATYESGFVIDKFPISRPNLTFSTLTVSNMSPEDSSIYLCSVWTGGAVTYGYTFGSGTRLTVV.

In this sample, this clonotype turned up many times. This sequence joins TRBV30 and TRBJ2-7; D could derive from TRBD1 or TRBD2 (5 bases each). The CDR3 loop spans 11 amino acids. The V and J ends lost 5 bases and 2 bases respectively, with 7 bases between them. From germline, CDR1 is GTSNPN and CDR2 SVGIG (reference sequence). This CDR3 is CAWGDAYEQYF. Written as DNA, the CDR3 is TGTGCCTGGGGGGACGCCTACGAGCAGTACTTC.

This clonotype was seen at least ten times. This sequence joins TRBV7-2 and TRBJ2-7; 9 bases line up with TRBD1. Trimming removed 5 bases from V and 3 bases from J; junction bases left unmatched: 11. This CDR3 has 16 residues. The germline CDR1 and CDR2 sequences are SGHTA and FQGNSA. CDR3 nucleotides: TGTGCCAGCAGCCAGGTGGGGACAGGGCCGATCTACGAGCAGTACGTC. It is translated as CASSQVGTGPIYEQYV.

This clonotype was detected many times. V is TRBV20-1 and J is TRBJ2-5; 10 bases are shared with TRBD1. Per germline, CDR1 DFQATT and CDR2 SNEGSKA (reference sequence). V was pared by 6 bases and J by 5 bases, with 6 bases of the junction left unmatched. CDR3 length equals 13 residues. CDR3 nucleotide sequence: TGCAGTGCCGCCGACAGGGGGCGCGAGACCCAGTACTTC. As protein: CSAADRGRETQYF.

J is TRBJ2-5 and V is TRBV2, with TRBD1 matching 8 bases. The germline V gene encodes CDR1 SNHLY and CDR2 FYNNEI. The CDR3 sequence is 14 residues long. With V trimmed by 3 bases and J by 5 bases, 5 bases remained unmatched. The CDR3 DNA sequence: TGTGCCAGCAGTGACCCAGGGGGCAGCGAGACCCAGTACTTC. Translated, it gives CASSDPGGSETQYF. Using reference TRBV2 and TRBJ2-5 for the parts outside the CDR3, the full variable domain is EPEVTQTPSHQVTQMGQEVILRCVPISNHLYFYWYRQILGQKVEFLVSFYNNEISEKSEIFDDQFSVERPDGSNFTLKIRSTKLEDSAMYFCASSDPGGSETQYFGPGTRLLVL.

The chain has TRBV6-5 and TRBJ2-2, with 9 bases identical to TRBD1. Germline V gene sequence: CDR1 MNHEY, CDR2 SVGAGI. Trimming at V came to 4 bases and at J to 5 bases, leaving 8 bases not matched to a gene. CDR3 size: 16 residues. The CDR3 loop reads CASSSPGQGKTGELFF. The CDR3 nucleotides are TGTGCCAGCAGTTCACCGGGACAGGGTAAAACCGGGGAGCTGTTTTTT.

This clonotype was counted ten times or more. The chain has TRBV5-1 and TRBJ2-2; 11 positions agree with TRBD2. The CDR3 contains 16 residues. After removal of 3 bases from V and 7 bases from J, the junction contained 8 bases not matched to a gene. In germline, CDR1 is SGHRS, CDR2 YFSETQ. This CDR3 is CASSYLAGGAGGELFF. For the CDR3, the DNA is TGCGCCAGCAGCTACCTAGCGGGGGGAGCAGGCGGGGAGCTGTTTTTT. Supplemented by reference TRBV5-1 and TRBJ2-2, the full variable domain reads KAGVTQTPRYLIKTRGQQVTLSCSPISGHRSVSWYQQTPGQGLQFLFEYFSETQRNKGNFPGRFSGRQFSNSRSEMNVSTLELGDSALYLCASSYLAGGAGGELFFGEGSRLTVL.

The V and J genes are TRBV7-6 and TRBJ1-1; D remains ambiguous. Trimming took 4 bases from V and 5 from J, leaving 14 bases between them. This CDR3 has 14 amino acids. The germline V gene encodes CDR1 SGHVS and CDR2 FNYEAQ. In DNA, the CDR3 is TGTGCCAGCAGCTATGGCGGAGACGTGACTGAAGCTTTCTTT. Translating gives CASSYGGDVTEAFF.

The table lists this clonotype with many counts. The chain joins TRBV5-1 to TRBJ2-1; TRBD1 matches 10 bases. V lost 4 bases to trimming and J lost 4 bases; unmatched junction nucleotides: 8. The CDR3 is 16 residues long. The germline V gene encodes CDR1 SGHRS and CDR2 YFSETQ. In DNA form, the CDR3 reads TGCGCCAGCAGCCGATCGGGACAGGGGTATTACAATGAGCAGTTCTTC. The encoded protein is CASSRSGQGYYNEQFF.

CDR3 sequence: CASSQVGNPQNIQYF. For the CDR3, the DNA is TGCGCCAGCAGCCAAGTTGGGAATCCCCAAAACATTCAGTACTTC. The chain carries TRBV4-1 and TRBJ2-4; D remains unclear. CDR1 and CDR2 from the germline V gene are MGHRA and YSYEKL. Trimming stripped 1 base from V and 5 bases from J, with 12 bases between. The CDR3 is made up of 15 amino acids.

This clonotype showed up just a few times. The gene calls are TRBV5-1 and TRBJ2-7; 7 positions agree with TRBD1. Trimming cost V 3 bases and J 2 bases; bases outside gene matches: 5. The length of the CDR3 is 14 residues. Per the germline V gene, CDR1 is SGHRS and CDR2 is YFSETQ. CDR3 protein: CASSSTGSPYEQYF. The CDR3 nucleotides read TGCGCCAGCAGCTCGACAGGGAGCCCCTACGAGCAGTACTTC.

Here the CDR3 reads CSATRLAGGRDTQYF. CDR3 bases: TGCAGTGCTACCCGCCTAGCGGGGGGGAGAGATACGCAGTATTTT. The rearrangement uses TRBV20-1 and TRBJ2-3; 12 nucleotides line up with TRBD2. Per the germline V gene, CDR1 is DFQATT and CDR2 is SNEGSKA (reference sequence). Unmatched junction bases numbered 7, after V lost 4 bases and J lost 5 bases. The CDR3 has 15 residues.

This sequence joins TRBV30 and TRBJ1-5; D possibly corresponds to TRBD1 (6 bases). CDR3 length equals 16 residues. Trimming removed 2 bases from V and 1 base from J, with 15 bases in between. The germline CDR1 and CDR2 sequences are GTSNPN and SVGIG (reference sequence). CDR3 DNA: TGTGCCTGGAGTCTAAGCGTCACAGGGAGCAATCAGCCCCAGCATTTT. It translates to CAWSLSVTGSNQPQHF.

The chain employs TRBV3-1 and TRBJ2-3; 9 nucleotides line up with TRBD2. CDR1 is LGHDT and CDR2 is YNNKEL in the germline V gene (reference sequence). J was trimmed by 2 bases and V by 4 bases; bases with no gene match: 7. The CDR3 sequence is 16 residues long. The CDR3 nucleotides are TGTGCCAGCAGCCCCAAACTAGCGGGTCCCACAGATACGCAGTATTTT. This encodes CASSPKLAGPTDTQYF.

This clonotype was picked up a small number of times. This sequence joins TRBV10-3 and TRBJ1-2, with TRBD1 as a possible D gene (6 bases). The CDR3 spans 17 residues. The V end was cut by 2 bases, the J end by 2 bases, with 18 bases between. From germline, CDR1 is ENHRY and CDR2 SYGVKD. CDR3 DNA sequence: TGTGCCATCAGTGAGACGGATAGGACAGCCCGAAACTATGGCTACACCTTC. Its protein is CAISETDRTARNYGYTF.

The CDR3 sequence: CASSIISGAEAFF. As DNA, the CDR3 is TGTGCCAGTAGTATAATATCAGGGGCCGAAGCTTTCTTT. The V call is TRBV19, the J call TRBJ1-1, with D tentatively TRBD1 (6 bases). The CDR3 has 13 residues. Trimming took 2 bases from V and 8 from J, leaving 12 bases between them. Looked up from germline, CDR1 is LNHDA and CDR2 is SQIVND (reference sequence).

The rearrangement links TRBV20-1 to TRBJ2-1, with D unresolved. Trimming removed 3 bases at V and 1 base at J, with 10 bases between. CDR3 length equals 14 residues. Germline values: CDR1 DFQATT, CDR2 SNEGSKA (reference sequence). The CDR3 sequence is CSASNPGSYNEQFF. In DNA, the CDR3 is TGCAGTGCTAGCAATCCTGGTTCCTACAATGAGCAGTTCTTC.

The chain is built from TRBV7-2 and TRBJ2-7, with 9 bases matching TRBD1. V lost 3 bases to trimming and J lost 2 bases; unmatched junction nucleotides: 2. The length of the CDR3 is 14 residues. Germline CDR1 SGHTA, CDR2 FQGNSA. The CDR3 coding sequence is TGTGCCAGCAGCTTTGACAGGGGGACCTACGAGCAGTACTTC. The encoded protein is CASSFDRGTYEQYF.

The J gene is TRBJ2-1, the V gene TRBV4-1, with no clear D. With 5 bases removed from V and 5 bases from J, the gap between germline ends came to 19 bases. The germline gives CDR1 MGHRA, CDR2 YSYEKL. The CDR3 is 16 residues long. This CDR3 reads CASSSSIAREDNEQFF. CDR3 in DNA: TGCGCCAGCAGCTCATCAATCGCCAGAGAAGACAATGAGCAGTTCTTC.

This clonotype was seen more than once but under ten times. Here the CDR3 reads CAISESQASTDTQYF. DNA of the CDR3: TGTGCCATCAGTGAGTCGCAGGCTAGCACAGATACGCAGTATTTT. The V gene is TRBV10-3, the J gene TRBJ2-3; D not resolved. Trimming took 0 bases from V and 0 from J, leaving 7 bases between them. CDR3 size: 15 residues. Germline V gene sequence: CDR1 ENHRY, CDR2 SYGVKD.

The sample holds a few counts of this clonotype. This chain uses TRBV2 with TRBJ1-5; 12 nucleotides line up with TRBD1. The CDR3 extends over 18 amino acids. Germline values: CDR1 SNHLY, CDR2 FYNNEI. V shed 3 bases and J 4 bases; nucleotides not matched to a gene: 10. CDR3 sequence reads: CASSDVPGQGARNQPQHF. The CDR3, as DNA: TGTGCCAGCAGTGACGTCCCGGGACAGGGGGCGAGGAATCAGCCCCAGCATTTT.